These T cell receptor beta chains were read from a single sample in a study of Ad26.COV2.S vaccination and SARS-CoV-2 variants. TCRdb keeps only in-frame clones here, not all; method: immunoSEQ multiplex PCR. The sample has approximately 420,000 clones; less than 90% are singletons. Source: peripheral blood, taken in a trial of Ad26.COV2.S vaccine versus placebo. These receptors all come from a person aged 18-60 years who received the Ad26.COV2.S COVID-19 vaccine or a placebo. CDR3s include the opening cysteine and the closing phenylalanine or tryptophan. A D gene is named only where the DNA matches it firmly. For some rows the clone size is stated as once, few or many, or as a class when expanded; others skip it.

>NA|TRBV6-2/TRBV6-3|TRBJ1-1|NA
CASSYDGGITEAFF
TGTGCCAGCAGTTACGATGGGGGAATCACTGAAGCTTTCTTT
>NA|TRBV29-1|TRBJ2-5|NA
CSVVQGETQYF
TGCAGCGTTGTCCAAGGGGAGACCCAGTACTTC
>NA|TRBV2|TRBJ1-5|NA
CASSVHSNQPQHF
TGTGCCAGCAGTGTACATAGCAATCAGCCCCAGCATTTT
>NA|TRBV7-9|TRBJ2-7|NA
CASSFSDYEQYF
TGTGCCAGCAGCTTCTCGGACTACGAGCAGTACTTC
>NA|TRBV4-3|TRBJ1-3|TRBD1
CASSQDTGGSGNTIYF
TGCGCCAGCAGCCAAGATACAGGGGGCTCTGGAAACACCATATATTTT
>NA|TRBV21-1|TRBJ2-6|NA
CASPRDRGNLSGANVLTF
TGTGCCAGCCCCCGGGACAGGGGTAACCTCTCTGGGGCCAACGTCCTGACTTTC
>NA|TRBV11-2|TRBJ1-1|NA
CASSYVQETEAFF
TGTGCCAGCAGCTACGTACAGGAGACTGAAGCTTTCTTT
>NA|TRBV6-2/TRBV6-3|TRBJ1-1|TRBD1
CASSYPGTGRLNTEAFF
TGTGCCAGCAGTTACCCCGGGACAGGGAGGCTGAACACTGAAGCTTTCTTT
>NA|TRBV6-6|TRBJ1-2|NA
CASTSSGNEGYTF
TGTGCCAGCACTTCGTCGGGTAACGAAGGCTACACCTTC
>NA|TRBV25-1|TRBJ2-7|TRBD1
CDLRPLQGPQAYEQYF
TGTGACTTACGACCCTTACAGGGGCCTCAAGCGTACGAGCAGTACTTC
>NA|TRBV25-1|TRBJ1-1|NA
CASSPAGAGNTEAFF
TGTGCCAGCAGTCCTGCAGGGGCTGGGAACACTGAAGCTTTCTTT
>NA|TRBV9|TRBJ1-1|NA
CASGVGTGTEAFF
TGTGCCAGCGGGGTTGGTACTGGGACTGAAGCTTTCTTT
>NA|TRBV4-1|TRBJ1-2|NA
CASSYHNLQGMGSYGYTF
TGCGCCAGCAGCTACCACAACCTACAGGGTATGGGATCCTATGGCTACACCTTC
>NA|TRBV7-6|TRBJ2-2|TRBD1
CASSLPGGTGNTGELFF
TGTGCCAGCAGCTTACCCGGCGGGACAGGGAACACCGGGGAGCTGTTTTTT
>NA|TRBV4-2|TRBJ1-1|NA
CASSQGTPNTEAFF
TGTGCCAGCAGCCAAGGGACCCCGAACACTGAAGCTTTCTTT
>NA|TRBV9|TRBJ2-7|NA
CASSVGPPPYEQYF
TGTGCCAGCAGCGTGGGCCCTCCCCCCTACGAGCAGTACTTC
>NA|TRBV11-2|TRBJ2-7|NA
CASSLDAGPSQYF
TGTGCCAGCAGCTTAGACGCAGGCCCAAGCCAGTACTTC
>NA|TRBV27|TRBJ1-5|NA
CASSLQPWQPQHF
TGTGCCAGCAGTTTACAGCCCTGGCAGCCCCAGCATTTT
>once|TRBV25-1|TRBJ1-2|NA
CASSDPWDGYTF
TGTGCCAGCAGTGACCCGTGGGATGGCTACACCTTC
>NA|TRBV10-1|TRBJ2-2|NA
CASSEGAGELFF
TGCGCCAGCAGTGAGGGGGCCGGGGAGCTGTTTTTT
>NA|TRBV18|TRBJ1-1|NA
CASSPGLTGFIEAFF
TGTGCCAGCTCACCTGGGTTGACGGGGTTTATTGAAGCTTTCTTT
>few|TRBV7-9|TRBJ1-2|NA
CASSPYSYGYTF
TGTGCCAGCAGCCCCTATTCCTATGGCTACACCTTC
>once|TRBV19|TRBJ2-7|NA
CASSRDAGSYEQYF
TGTGCCAGTAGTAGAGACGCGGGGTCCTACGAGCAGTACTTC
>NA|TRBV3-1/TRBV3-2|TRBJ1-1|NA
CASSNNRDAMNTEAFF
TGTGCCAGCAGCAACAACAGGGACGCGATGAACACTGAAGCTTTCTTT
>NA|TRBV30|TRBJ2-7|TRBD1
CAWSMGQGTYEQYF
TGTGCCTGGAGCATGGGACAGGGAACCTACGAGCAGTACTTC
>NA|TRBV6-5|TRBJ1-1|TRBD1
CASSLLGGANTEAFF
TGTGCCAGCAGTTTATTAGGGGGCGCGAACACTGAAGCTTTCTTT
>NA|TRBV7-9|TRBJ2-2|NA
CASSLKVPGELFF
TGTGCCAGCAGCTTAAAGGTACCCGGGGAGCTGTTTTTT
>NA|TRBV5-1|TRBJ2-1|NA
CASSLVALNNEQFF
TGCGCCAGCAGCTTGGTGGCCCTTAACAATGAGCAGTTCTTC
>NA|TRBV6-6|TRBJ1-3|NA
CASTGTVSGNTIYF
TGTGCCAGCACGGGTACAGTCTCTGGAAACACCATATATTTT
>NA|TRBV7-8|TRBJ1-6|NA
CASSLAGVGPLHF
TGTGCCAGCAGCTTAGCGGGGGTAGGGCCCCTCCACTTT
>NA|TRBV4-1|TRBJ2-7|NA
CASSQVGVTSYEQYF
TGCGCCAGCAGCCAAGTGGGGGTGACTAGCTACGAGCAGTACTTC
>few|TRBV18|TRBJ1-2|TRBD1
CASSPKPTQDRDYGYTF
TGTGCCAGCTCACCTAAGCCTACTCAGGACAGGGATTATGGCTACACCTTC
>NA|TRBV6-1|TRBJ1-5|NA
CASSEYSADQPQHF
TGTGCCAGCAGTGAATACAGCGCCGATCAGCCCCAGCATTTT
>NA|TRBV4-1|TRBJ1-4|NA
CASSQDNSQEKLFF
TGCGCCAGCAGCCAAGATAACAGCCAGGAAAAACTGTTTTTT
>NA|TRBV6-4|TRBJ2-1|NA
CASSDGLGNEQFF
TGTGCCAGCAGTGACGGGCTTGGGAATGAGCAGTTCTTC
>NA|TRBV6-5|TRBJ2-1|NA
CASSYNPSGGNEQFF
TGTGCCAGCAGTTATAACCCCAGCGGCGGCAATGAGCAGTTCTTC
>NA|TRBV29-1|TRBJ2-7|TRBD1
CSVPGQGYEQYF
TGCAGCGTCCCGGGACAGGGTTACGAGCAGTACTTC
>NA|TRBV9|TRBJ2-2|TRBD1
CASRQGAGMDTGELFF
TGTGCCAGCAGGCAGGGGGCGGGTATGGACACCGGGGAGCTGTTTTTT
>once|TRBV27|TRBJ1-2|NA
CASSIRTDGLFNYGYTF
TGTGCCAGCAGTATCAGGACCGACGGGCTGTTCAACTATGGCTACACCTTC